These 21 T cell receptor beta chains originate from one sample sequenced in a study of blood T cells in healthy people across ages. Using a J-beta primer mix together with a sample-barcoded 5' primer, a second PCR was run for 7 to 11 cycles. TCRdb passed the 5' RACE reads through MiXCR, listing each CDR3 protein once. The table records 1.5 million to 2 million distinct CDR3 sequences, around 35% of them present only once. The sequenced material came from blood. Receptors were obtained from a woman aged 30 to 39 in good health.

This clonotype has more than one count but fewer than ten. This sequence joins TRBV7-9 and TRBJ2-3; D is ambiguous. This CDR3 has 15 residues. The V and J ends lost 2 bases and 6 bases respectively, with 15 bases between them. Germline values: CDR1 SEHNR, CDR2 FQNEAQ (reference sequence). In nucleotides, the CDR3 is TGTGCCAGCAGCTTACGTCAAGGGCAATCGGATACGCAGTATTTT. This translates into CASSLRQGQSDTQYF.

The chain employs TRBV6-1 and TRBJ2-7; the D gene is possibly TRBD1 (5 bases). Trimming removed 3 bases from V and 0 bases from J, with 18 bases in between. This CDR3 contains 17 residues. CDR1 and CDR2 (germline): MNHNS, SASEGT. CDR3 DNA: TGTGCCAGCAGTGAGGGCAGGACACTTACGAGCTCCTACGAGCAGTACTTC. Its protein product is CASSEGRTLTSSYEQYF.

This chain links TRBV20-1 with TRBJ2-7, with D tentatively TRBD2 (6 bases). This CDR3 spans 16 amino acids. CDR1 DFQATT and CDR2 SNEGSKA come from the germline V gene (reference sequence). Trimming removed 1 base from V and 1 base from J, with 17 bases in between. CDR3 protein: CSARAVGGYSSYEQYF. For the CDR3, the DNA is TGCAGTGCTAGAGCAGTGGGGGGTTACTCTTCCTACGAGCAGTACTTC.

This chain uses TRBV14 with TRBJ2-3; the D is unclear. The CDR3 runs to 14 residues. The germline V gene has CDR1 SGHDN and CDR2 FVKESK. The V gene lost 0 bases and the J gene lost 5 bases, with 9 bases spanning the gap. The CDR3 DNA reads TGTGCCAGCAGCCAAGAAAGCGTAGGAGATACGCAGTATTTT. Translating it yields CASSQESVGDTQYF.

Only one count was recorded for this clonotype. The chain links TRBV7-8 to TRBJ2-1; 7 positions agree with TRBD2. The CDR3 has 16 amino acids. Trimming at V came to 11 bases and at J to 3 bases, leaving 16 bases not matched to a gene. Germline CDR1 reads SGHVS; CDR2 reads FQNEAQ. The CDR3 spells CAGTAALAQHYNEQFF. The CDR3 coding sequence is TGTGCCGGTACCGCTGCACTAGCGCAACACTACAATGAGCAGTTCTTC.

This clonotype was detected only a few times. V is TRBV12-3 or TRBV12-4 and J is TRBJ1-5; D gene uncertain. CDR3 length equals 15 residues. Deletions cut 2 bases from V and 0 bases from J, with 8 bases between. The CDR3 here is CASSLRHISNQPQHF. DNA of the CDR3: TGTGCCAGCAGTTTAAGGCACATTAGCAATCAGCCCCAGCATTTT.

The chain employs TRBV6-2 or TRBV6-3 and TRBJ2-2; D may be TRBD1 (5 bases). CDR3 length: 14 amino acids. Trimming took off 4 bases at V and 1 base at J, with 7 bases between the two ends. From germline, CDR1 is MNHEY and CDR2 SVGEGT. This CDR3 is CASSFRGNTGELFF. Written as DNA, the CDR3 is TGTGCCAGCAGTTTTAGGGGGAACACCGGGGAGCTGTTTTTT.

With respect to this clonotype: Given a much more abundant clone one base away, this may be a read error. The chain recombines TRBV12-3 or TRBV12-4 with TRBJ2-3, with D maybe TRBD2 (5 bases). Trimming cost V 8 bases and J 1 base, with 19 bases left between them. CDR3 length: 16 residues. The DNA of the CDR3 is TGTGCCAGCGCGCGGCCGAGGGAGATCGGCACAGATACGCAGTATTTT. Protein product: CASARPREIGTDTQYF.

This chain links TRBV6-6 with TRBJ2-2, with a tentative D call TRBD1 (6 bases). CDR1 and CDR2 from the germline V gene are MNHNY and SVGAGI (reference sequence). The CDR3 has 14 amino acids. Deletions cut 6 bases from V and 5 bases from J, with 13 bases between. This chain's CDR3 is CASRGDIATGELFF. DNA of the CDR3: TGTGCCAGCAGGGGGGACATTGCTACCGGGGAGCTGTTTTTT.

This clonotype has only a few counts. This chain links TRBV15 with TRBJ2-5; 7 bases map to TRBD2. Germline CDR1 LNHNV, CDR2 YYDKDF (reference sequence). The CDR3 is 15 amino acids. Trimming removed 5 bases from V and 2 bases from J; junction bases left unmatched: 8. The CDR3 loop is CATSLEGREQETQYF. The CDR3 DNA reads TGTGCCACCAGCTTGGAGGGGAGGGAACAAGAGACCCAGTACTTC.

This clonotype was detected only a few times. This chain joins TRBV12-3 or TRBV12-4 and TRBJ2-7, with 8 bases matching TRBD2. V was pared by 5 bases and J by 2 bases, with 11 bases of the junction left unmatched. The CDR3 loop spans 16 amino acids. The CDR3 spells CASSQAGREVPYEQYF. The CDR3, as DNA: TGTGCCAGCAGTCAAGCCGGGAGGGAAGTTCCCTACGAGCAGTACTTC.

The V gene is TRBV6-5, the J gene TRBJ1-1, with D perhaps TRBD1 (5 bases). The germline V gene has CDR1 MNHEY and CDR2 SVGAGI. The CDR3 is 14 amino acids. The germline V and J ends were trimmed by 1 base and 4 bases, with 10 bases remaining between them. This CDR3 is CASSYFQGSTEAFF. CDR3 nucleotide sequence: TGTGCCAGCAGTTACTTCCAGGGAAGCACTGAAGCTTTCTTT.

Only a few counts were recorded for this clonotype. V is TRBV20-1 and J is TRBJ2-1; 7 positions agree with TRBD1. Germline V gene data show CDR1 as DFQATT and CDR2 as SNEGSKA (reference sequence). CDR3 length equals 12 residues. Trimming removed 5 bases from V and 8 bases from J; junction bases left unmatched: 6. The CDR3 sequence: CSADQGVHEQFF. Here the CDR3 DNA reads TGCAGTGCTGATCAGGGGGTCCATGAGCAGTTCTTC.

The rearrangement joins TRBV2 to TRBJ2-1; either TRBD1 or TRBD2 may supply D (6 bases each). The CDR3 runs to 13 residues. Per germline, CDR1 SNHLY and CDR2 FYNNEI. V was clipped by 3 bases and J by 12 bases, with 15 bases between them. CDR3 sequence: CASSDGRGGVQFF. In DNA form, the CDR3 reads TGTGCCAGCAGTGATGGCAGGGGAGGAGTGCAGTTCTTC.

A remark on this clonotype: This may arise from a read error, as a much more abundant clone is one base away. The CDR3 reads CASSLSPSGGETQYF. CDR3 DNA: TGTGCCAGCAGCTTATCCCCTAGCGGGGGTGAGACCCAGTACTTC. The rearrangement links TRBV7-9 to TRBJ2-7, with 10 bases identical to TRBD2. The J call is doubtful: the DNA matches TRBJ2-5 better. The CDR3 has 15 amino acids. Germline CDR1 is SEHNR and CDR2 is FQNEAQ (reference sequence).

The chain carries TRBV6-1 and TRBJ2-7, with TRBD1 as a possible D gene (5 bases). Deletions cut 1 base from V and 4 bases from J, with 8 bases between. Germline CDR1 and CDR2: MNHNS and SASEGT. This CDR3 spans 13 amino acids. CDR3 amino acids: CASSEGRDYEQYF. CDR3 in DNA: TGTGCCAGCAGTGAAGGCAGGGATTACGAGCAGTACTTC.

This clonotype was picked up a small number of times. CDR3 region: CASSSGGRDRGLNEQFF. Here the CDR3 DNA reads TGTGCCAGCAGCTCGGGGGGTCGGGACAGGGGGCTGAATGAGCAGTTCTTC. This chain links TRBV5-6 with TRBJ2-1; 12 bases align to TRBD1. J gave up 7 bases and V 3 bases, and 11 bases lay outside the gene matches. This CDR3 is built from 17 residues. Germline V gene data show CDR1 as SGHDT and CDR2 as YYEEEE. Full variable domain (outside the CDR3, taken from reference TRBV5-6 and TRBJ2-1): DAGVTQSPTHLIKTRGQQVTLRCSPKSGHDTVSWYQQALGQGPQFIFQYYEEEERQRGNFPDRFSGHQFPNYSSELNVNALLLGDSALYLCASSSGGRDRGLNEQFFGPGTRLTVL.

The CDR3, as DNA: TGTGCCAGCAGCCAAGAACTAGGCACAGATACGCAGTATTTT. Amino acid sequence: CASSQELGTDTQYF. The chain joins TRBV4-2 to TRBJ2-3; tentative D call: TRBD2 (5 bases). V lost 0 bases, J lost 1 base, and 5 bases lay in between. The CDR3 is 14 residues long. CDR1 and CDR2 (germline): LGHNA, YNFKEQ.

The chain joins TRBV24-1 to TRBJ2-3, with 11 bases fitting TRBD2. The CDR3 runs to 15 residues. Germline V gene sequence: CDR1 KGHDR, CDR2 SFDVKD. Trimming took 3 bases from V and 7 from J; bases not matched to a gene: 5. The CDR3 DNA is TGTGCCACCAGTGATAGGCTAGCGGGAGGAAATACGCAGTATTTT. This translates into CATSDRLAGGNTQYF.

This clonotype was counted only a few times. This chain's CDR3 is CASSTLSPGQGETQYF. The DNA for the CDR3 is TGTGCCAGCAGTACCCTAAGCCCGGGTCAGGGAGAGACCCAGTACTTC. This chain joins TRBV6-2 or TRBV6-3 and TRBJ2-5; D might be TRBD1 (5 bases). Looked up from germline, CDR1 is MNHEY and CDR2 is SVGEGT. Between the trimmed V and J ends, which lost 5 bases and 4 bases, there was a span of 20 bases. The CDR3 loop spans 16 amino acids.

Worth noting for this clonotype: A much larger clone is a single base away; this may be a read error. J is TRBJ1-1 and V is TRBV28; no firm D call. Germline loops: CDR1 MDHEN, CDR2 SYDVKM. The germline V and J ends were trimmed by 3 bases and 6 bases, with 20 bases remaining between them. The CDR3 loop spans 16 amino acids. CDR3 sequence (DNA): TGTGCCAGCAGTTTTGGCGGAAGAAGGTTTGGCGCTGAAGCTTTCTTT. This translates into CASSFGGRRFGAEAFF.